The 19 T cell receptor beta chains below come from one sample, sequenced in a study of shared clonotypes between healthy human individuals. Libraries were prepared by immunoSEQ multiplex PCR; TCRdb keeps only in-frame clonotypes and omits some of them. The sample comprises some 2 million clones, about 95% of which are singletons, and under 0.15% rests with the top ten. Sequencing was performed on naive CD4+ T cells sorted from blood. Indicated subset: CD45RA+ positively selected. All receptors derive from a man between 18 and 29 years old in good health.

V gene TRBV7-8 combines with J gene TRBJ1-2, with D maybe TRBD1 (6 bases). The CDR3 is 15 residues long. The V gene's germline CDR1 is SGHVS and CDR2 FQNEAQ. The V end was cut by 5 bases, the J end by 4 bases, with 17 bases between. In nucleotides, the CDR3 is TGTGCCAGCAGCGGGAATGGGGGACAAATCTATGGCTACACCTTC. Protein sequence: CASSGNGGQIYGYTF.

The chain links TRBV5-6 to TRBJ1-5; D remains ambiguous. The CDR3 consists of 16 residues. Germline CDR1 is SGHDT and CDR2 is YYEEEE. V was clipped by 0 bases and J by 2 bases, with 12 bases between them. DNA for the CDR3: TGTGCCAGCAGCTTGGGCCTCGGAATGGGCAATCAGCCCCAGCATTTT. Protein product: CASSLGLGMGNQPQHF. Variable domain in full (rest from reference TRBV5-6 and TRBJ1-5): DAGVTQSPTHLIKTRGQQVTLRCSPKSGHDTVSWYQQALGQGPQFIFQYYEEEERQRGNFPDRFSGHQFPNYSSELNVNALLLGDSALYLCASSLGLGMGNQPQHFGDGTRLSIL.

The sample holds one count of this clone. The chain has TRBV7-2 and TRBJ1-2; D ambiguous. From germline, CDR1 is SGHTA and CDR2 FQGNSA. The CDR3 is made up of 14 amino acids. Trimming took off 1 base at V and 4 bases at J, with 10 bases between the two ends. The CDR3, as DNA: TGTGCCAGCAGCTTAGAACTCAGTAGCTATGGCTACACCTTC. Translation gives CASSLELSSYGYTF.

The CDR3 protein is CASRNGGGQEQYF. CDR3 nucleotides: TGTGCCAGCAGAAACGGGGGTGGGCAGGAGCAGTACTTC. The genes are TRBV6-1 and TRBJ2-7, with D possibly being TRBD2 (6 bases). The CDR3 is 13 amino acids. V was clipped by 6 bases and J by 7 bases, with 16 bases between them. Germline values: CDR1 MNHNS, CDR2 SASEGT.

The rearrangement links TRBV7-9 to TRBJ2-5, with 7 bases matching TRBD1. The CDR3 is 14 amino acids. The V and J ends lost 5 bases and 4 bases, in that order; junction bases with no gene match: 7. CDR1 is SEHNR and CDR2 is FQNEAQ in the germline V gene (reference sequence). Here the CDR3 reads CASSADRVGETQYF. CDR3 bases: TGTGCCAGCAGCGCTGACAGGGTAGGAGAGACCCAGTACTTC.

This sequence joins TRBV30 and TRBJ2-5; maybe TRBD1 (5 bases). V was trimmed by 0 bases and J by 3 bases, leaving 17 bases between them. In germline, CDR1 is GTSNPN, CDR2 SVGIG (reference sequence). There are 16 residues in the CDR3. In DNA form, the CDR3 reads TGTGCCTGGAGTGTTCAGGGCTTAGGGCGAAAAGAGACCCAGTACTTC. Residues: CAWSVQGLGRKETQYF.

About this clone: Other DNA sequences in this specimen translate into the identical CDR3. The J gene is TRBJ2-1, the V gene TRBV6-1; D remains unclear. The length of the CDR3 is 11 residues. Trimming shortened V by 1 base and J by 8 bases, and 3 bases separated the two germline ends. CDR1 MNHNS and CDR2 SASEGT come from the germline V gene. CDR3 coding DNA: TGTGCCAGCAGTGAAGGGTATGAGCAGTTCTTC. Its translation is CASSEGYEQFF.

This chain joins TRBV9 and TRBJ1-4; D is unresolved. The CDR3 runs 14 residues. Germline V gives CDR1 SGDLS, CDR2 YYNGEE. V lost 4 bases and J 1 base, leaving 8 bases between the germline ends. CDR3 sequence: CASSSGLTNEKLFF. The CDR3 nucleotides read TGTGCCAGCAGCTCCGGGCTAACTAATGAAAAACTGTTTTTT.

The chain is built from TRBV29-1 and TRBJ1-5; no definite D call. The length of the CDR3 is 13 residues. Germline CDR1 and CDR2: SQVTM and ANQGSEA. The V gene lost 4 bases and the J gene lost 6 bases, with 13 bases spanning the gap. CDR3 region: CSVGPGLGQPQHF. CDR3 sequence (DNA): TGCAGCGTTGGGCCCGGCCTAGGTCAGCCCCAGCATTTT.

This clone was recorded only once. J is TRBJ2-1 and V is TRBV4-3, with 9 bases lining up with TRBD2. J was trimmed by 4 bases and V by 1 base; bases with no gene match: 2. This CDR3 contains 15 residues. The germline V gene encodes CDR1 LGHNA and CDR2 YSLEER. CDR3 DNA: TGCGCCAGCAGCCAAGCTAGCGGGATATACAATGAGCAGTTCTTC. Protein sequence: CASSQASGIYNEQFF.

V gene TRBV11-2 combines with J gene TRBJ1-4; tentatively, D is TRBD1 (5 bases). CDR3 size: 14 residues. V was shortened by 1 base and J by 6 bases, with 9 bases between the two germline ends. The germline gives CDR1 SGHAT, CDR2 FQNNGV. CDR3 in amino acids: CASSLGGSYEKLFF. The CDR3 DNA is TGTGCCAGCAGCTTAGGGGGGAGCTATGAAAAACTGTTTTTT.

The chain links TRBV29-1 to TRBJ2-7, with a tentative D call TRBD2 (5 bases). The germline gives CDR1 SQVTM, CDR2 ANQGSEA. The V and J ends lost 2 bases and 5 bases respectively, with 10 bases between them. This CDR3 comprises 12 residues. The CDR3 region is CSVERGNNEQYF. The CDR3 DNA reads as TGCAGCGTTGAACGAGGGAACAACGAGCAGTACTTC.

This clone was seen more than once but under ten times. This sample also contains other DNA sequences that code for the same CDR3. This chain uses TRBV5-1 with TRBJ2-2; D is unresolved. Germline loops: CDR1 SGHRS, CDR2 YFSETQ. Trimming stripped 4 bases from V and 2 bases from J, with 3 bases between. The CDR3 runs to 12 residues. CDR3 DNA: TGCGCCAGCAGCCAAAACACCGGGGAGCTGTTTTTT. This sequence encodes CASSQNTGELFF.

On this clone: This sample includes further DNA sequences coding for the same CDR3. V usage is TRBV19 and J usage is TRBJ1-2; 7 bases match TRBD1. Germline trimming cut 6 bases from V and 0 bases from J; bases unmatched to any gene: 4. CDR1 and CDR2 from the germline V gene are LNHDA and SQIVND (reference sequence). The CDR3 sequence is 14 residues long. The CDR3 reads CASSRQGTNYGYTF. DNA for the CDR3: TGTGCCAGTAGCCGACAGGGTACTAACTATGGCTACACCTTC.

The CDR3 region is CAWGWPEQYF. The CDR3, as DNA: TGTGCCTGGGGTTGGCCGGAGCAGTACTTC. This chain uses TRBV30 with TRBJ2-7; D ambiguous. CDR1 and CDR2 (germline): GTSNPN, SVGIG (reference sequence). The CDR3 runs to 10 residues. The V end lost 5 bases, the J end lost 7 bases, and 9 bases lay between the germline ends.

This chain joins TRBV2 and TRBJ2-7; 10 nucleotides agree with TRBD1. CDR1 and CDR2 from the germline V gene are SNHLY and FYNNEI. After removal of 8 bases from V and 6 bases from J, the junction contained 7 bases not matched to a gene. The CDR3 runs to 13 residues. As DNA, the CDR3 is TGTGCCAGCCGCCGGGACAGGGGTAGCGAGCAGTACTTC. As protein: CASRRDRGSEQYF.

CDR3: CASSQRQGDQPQHF. As DNA, the CDR3 is TGCGCCAGCAGCCAGAGACAGGGAGATCAGCCCCAGCATTTT. The chain is built from TRBV4-3 and TRBJ1-5, with TRBD1 identical over 7 bases. V lost 3 bases and J lost 5; bases outside the gene matches: 4. Germline V gene sequence: CDR1 LGHNA, CDR2 YSLEER. The length of the CDR3 is 14 residues.

Regarding this clone: This may be a read error: a much more frequent sequence differs by one nucleotide. The gene calls are TRBV30 and TRBJ2-1; possibly TRBD1 or TRBD2 for D (5 bases each). V was trimmed by 4 bases and J by 0 bases, leaving 13 bases between them. Germline lookup yields CDR1 GTSNPN and CDR2 SVGIG (reference sequence). The CDR3 runs to 15 residues. CDR3 nucleotide sequence: TGTGCCTGGAACTGGGGGTTTAGCTCCTACAATGAGCAGTTCTTC. Its translation: CAWNWGFSSYNEQFF.

The V gene is TRBV4-2, the J gene TRBJ1-6, with D unresolved. V lost 0 bases and J lost 7, with 7 bases in between. This CDR3 is 14 amino acids long. Germline CDR1 LGHNA, CDR2 YNFKEQ. In DNA form, the CDR3 reads TGTGCCAGCAGCCAAGAGGCGGGGAATTCACCCCTCCACTTT. Amino acids: CASSQEAGNSPLHF.